The rows below give T cell receptor beta chains drawn from one sample of a study of CD8 T cells in Susac syndrome. TCRdb itself ran the immunoSEQ multiplex PCR reads through MiXCR, one entry per CDR3 protein. In the table there are some 120,000 distinct CDR3 sequences, nearly 95% of which are singletons. The material sequenced was CD4+ T cells from PBMCs. Every receptor here comes from a human donor in good health. The CDR3 runs from the conserved cysteine through the conserved F or W. The order of the fields is J gene, V gene, D gene, clone size, CDR3 DNA, CDR3 protein. D genes are given only for firm matches. Only some rows state a clone size, as once, few, many or a class for expanded clones.

TRBJ2-6	TRBV10-3	.	.	TGTGCCATCAGTGAGTCGGTTGGGGCCAACGTCCTGACTTTC	CAISESVGANVLTF
TRBJ2-7	TRBV28	TRBD2	.	TGTGCCAGCTATGGTATTCTAGCGGGAACCTACGAGCAGTACTTC	CASYGILAGTYEQYF
TRBJ2-7	TRBV3-1	.	.	TGTGCCAGCAGCCAAGCCCACGAGCAGTACTTC	CASSQAHEQYF
TRBJ2-5	TRBV29-1	.	.	TGCAGCGTTGGGGGGGGCGCGCGGGAGACCCAGTACTTC	CSVGGGARETQYF
TRBJ2-1	TRBV19	.	.	TGTGCCAGTAGTATAGATCGGCGGACAGACAGTTTTGAGCAGTTCTTC	CASSIDRRTDSFEQFF
TRBJ2-7	TRBV6-2/TRBV6-3	.	.	TGTGCCAGCAGTTACTCACAATACCACGAGCAGTACTTC	CASSYSQYHEQYF
TRBJ2-7	TRBV20-1	TRBD1	once	TGCAGTGCTAGAGAGACAGGGCCCTACGAGCAGTACTTC	CSARETGPYEQYF
TRBJ2-2	TRBV28	.	.	TGTGCCAGCAGTCCCCCGGGGGCCCCCGGGGAGCTGTTTTTT	CASSPPGAPGELFF
TRBJ2-2	TRBV5-1	TRBD2	.	TGCGCCAGCAGCTTGAACGACGGGGGGGGCAGGACCGGGGAGCTGTTTTTT	CASSLNDGGGRTGELFF
TRBJ2-7	TRBV6-5	TRBD1	.	TGTGCCAGCAGTTACGCCCAGGGGGCTTCCTCCTACGAGCAGTACTTC	CASSYAQGASSYEQYF
TRBJ1-2	TRBV12-3/TRBV12-4	.	.	TGTGCCAGCTCGCGGGGGGGCCTTGGGGGCTACACCTTC	CASSRGGLGGYTF
TRBJ2-7	TRBV7-9	TRBD1	.	TGTGCCAGCAGCGCAGACAGGGGAGGCTCCTACGAGCAGTACTTC	CASSADRGGSYEQYF
TRBJ1-3	TRBV19	TRBD1	.	TGTGCCAGCGTGGACAGGGGCTCTGGAAACACCATATATTTT	CASVDRGSGNTIYF
TRBJ2-7	TRBV3-1	.	.	TGTGCCAGCAGCCCCGGGGGCGGGATACAAGGAGGGCAGTACTTC	CASSPGGGIQGGQYF
TRBJ1-2	TRBV2	TRBD1	.	TGTGCCAGCAGTGACGACAGGGGGCTTGGCTACACCTTC	CASSDDRGLGYTF
TRBJ2-1	TRBV19	.	.	TGTGCCAGTAGTCCCGACCGTGTAGGGGGGGATGAGCAGTTCTTC	CASSPDRVGGDEQFF
TRBJ1-2	TRBV29-1	TRBD1	.	TGCAGCGTTGCCGGGACAGGGGGGTCTTTACACTATGGCTACACCTTC	CSVAGTGGSLHYGYTF
TRBJ1-2	TRBV29-1	.	once	TGCAGCGTTGATCCTGCTAACTATGGCTACACCTTC	CSVDPANYGYTF
TRBJ1-5	TRBV18	.	.	TGTGCCACCGCACAGGAAGGGGGTCAGCCCCAGCATTTT	CATAQEGGQPQHF
TRBJ2-3	TRBV29-1	TRBD1	.	TGCAGCGTTGGTTTATACGGGGACAGGAGATCAGATACGCAGTATTTT	CSVGLYGDRRSDTQYF
TRBJ2-1	TRBV4-1	.	.	TGCGCCAGCAGCCAAGACCTCCGGGGCAATGAGCAGTTCTTC	CASSQDLRGNEQFF
TRBJ2-5	TRBV6-1	TRBD1	.	TGTGCCAGCAGTGAATGGGGGGACAGGGTACAAGAGACCCAGTACTTC	CASSEWGDRVQETQYF
TRBJ2-1	TRBV12-3/TRBV12-4	.	.	.	CASSFIAVVFLENEQFF
TRBJ2-2	TRBV5-4	TRBD2	once	TGTGCCAGCAGCTATAGCGGGGGGTGGACCGGGGAGCTGTTTTTT	CASSYSGGWTGELFF
TRBJ1-1	TRBV2	.	.	TGTGCCAGCAGTATAGACCAGGGGAATACTGAAGCTTTCTTT	CASSIDQGNTEAFF
TRBJ2-1	TRBV14	.	.	TGTGCCAGCAGCCAAGTCGATCGGAACCCCAATGAGCAGTTCTTC	CASSQVDRNPNEQFF
TRBJ2-7	TRBV7-9	.	.	TGTGCCAGCAGCCCCGGACAGCCGTCCTACGAGCAGTACTTC	CASSPGQPSYEQYF
TRBJ2-7	TRBV7-9	.	.	TGTGCCAGCAGCTTAGACACGGGAGTTCCCTACGAGCAGTACTTC	CASSLDTGVPYEQYF
TRBJ2-5	TRBV6-6	.	once	TGTGCCAGCAGCGCCGGGACCGAGACCCAGTACTTC	CASSAGTETQYF
TRBJ1-2	TRBV28	.	.	TGTGCCAGCAGTTTACGTCCTCCCGGCTACACCTTC	CASSLRPPGYTF
TRBJ2-7	TRBV7-9	.	.	TGTGCCAGCAGCTTAGCGTTGGATGCAATATCCTACGAGCAGTACTTC	CASSLALDAISYEQYF
TRBJ2-7	TRBV5-1	TRBD2	.	TGCGCCAGCAGCTTGGGGGACTACACCGAGCAGTACTTC	CASSLGDYTEQYF
TRBJ2-5	TRBV28	.	once	TGTGCCAGCAGTTTATACGGCAGATCAGGGACCCAGTACTTC	CASSLYGRSGTQYF
TRBJ2-5	TRBV7-9	.	.	TGTGCCAGCAGCTTAGCAGGGACCTCCGGGGCCCAGTACTTC	CASSLAGTSGAQYF
TRBJ2-3	TRBV20-1	.	.	TGCAGTGCTAAGCCCTTTCCCGGCACAGATACGCAGTATTTT	CSAKPFPGTDTQYF
TRBJ2-7	TRBV28	.	.	TGTGCCAGCAGTTTAGACAGCATCTCCTACGAGCAGTACTTC	CASSLDSISYEQYF
TRBJ2-7	TRBV9	TRBD2	.	TGTGCCAGCAGCAGAGGGGGGGGGACTAGCGGGGCCTACGAGCAGTACTTC	CASSRGGGTSGAYEQYF
TRBJ1-1	TRBV19	TRBD1	.	TGTGCCAGTAGTTCCTCACAGGGGTTTAAAGCTTTCTTT	CASSSSQGFKAFF
TRBJ2-7	TRBV29-1	TRBD1	.	TGCAGCGCCCAGCTCAGGGGGCGGATCGACGAGCAGTACTTC	CSAQLRGRIDEQYF
TRBJ2-7	TRBV2	TRBD2	.	TGTGCCAGCAGCCGGGAGGGTGTAAACGAGCAGTACTTC	CASSREGVNEQYF
TRBJ2-2	TRBV14	.	.	TGTGCCAGCAGCCAAGGCAGGAAGCTGTTTTTT	CASSQGRKLFF
TRBJ1-2	TRBV7-2	TRBD1	.	TGTGCCAGCAGCTTATCAGGGACAGGGTTCTATGGCTACACCTTC	CASSLSGTGFYGYTF
TRBJ1-3	TRBV3-1	TRBD1	.	TGTGCCAGCAGCCAGGATGACAGGGGGTCTGGAAACACCATATATTTT	CASSQDDRGSGNTIYF
TRBJ2-5	TRBV7-9	TRBD1	.	TGTGCCAGCAGCCGACAGCAGGGGGCGATGAAGCGTCAAGAGACCCAGTACTTC	CASSRQQGAMKRQETQYF
TRBJ2-3	TRBV29-1	.	.	TGCAGCGGAAGGACTGTCACAGATACGCAGTATTTT	CSGRTVTDTQYF
TRBJ1-2	TRBV29-1	TRBD1	.	TGCAGCGGGGGGACAGGGGAATTCGGTGGCTACACCTTC	CSGGTGEFGGYTF
TRBJ2-3	TRBV29-1	TRBD2	.	TGCAGCGTTGAAGCGCCGGGGGGACCAGATACGCAGTATTTT	CSVEAPGGPDTQYF
TRBJ1-2	TRBV6-2/TRBV6-3	.	.	TGTGCCAGCAGTTACAGTCCAGGGAGGGCCGGTGGCTACACCTTC	CASSYSPGRAGGYTF
TRBJ1-1	TRBV30	TRBD1	.	TGTGCCTGGACGGGACAGGGTGTAGAAGCTTTCTTT	CAWTGQGVEAFF
TRBJ2-3	TRBV12-3/TRBV12-4	.	once	TGTGCCAGCGGACGAAGGCAGCGAAGCACAGATACGCAGTATTTT	CASGRRQRSTDTQYF
TRBJ2-5	TRBV12-3/TRBV12-4	.	.	TGTGCCAGCAGTTTCGGGGGTGGTGAAGAGACCCAGTACTTC	CASSFGGGEETQYF
TRBJ1-2	TRBV5-4	.	.	TGTGCCAGCAGTCCCGGGACATACTATGGCTACACCTTC	CASSPGTYYGYTF
TRBJ2-6	TRBV3-1	.	.	TGTGCCAGCAGCCAAGATCTCGGGGCGCGGGCCAACGTCCTGACTTTC	CASSQDLGARANVLTF
TRBJ2-5	TRBV5-5	.	.	TGTGCCAGCAGCTTGTCGGAGGCTCAAGAGACCCAGTACTTC	CASSLSEAQETQYF
TRBJ2-7	TRBV20-1	TRBD1	.	TGCAGTGCTGCGTCCGGAGGACAGGGACTGTACGAGCAGTACTTC	CSAASGGQGLYEQYF
TRBJ2-6	TRBV18	.	.	TGTGCCAGCTCACCACCAGGAGGGGCCAACGTCCTGACTTTC	CASSPPGGANVLTF
TRBJ2-5	TRBV2	.	.	TGTGCCAGCGGCTACCCAGGGGCTCGGGAAGAGACCCAGTACTTC	CASGYPGAREETQYF
TRBJ1-1	TRBV18	.	.	TGTGCCAGCTCAATAACCGGGAACACTGAAGCTTTCTTT	CASSITGNTEAFF
TRBJ2-2	TRBV7-2	.	.	TGTGCCAGCAGCCCTGGACAAGGCCGTTCCGGGGAGCTGTTTTTT	CASSPGQGRSGELFF
TRBJ2-7	TRBV28	.	.	TGTGCCAGCAGTTCCCCTAGACTCGACGAGCAGTACTTC	CASSSPRLDEQYF